The clone carrying this TCR beta chain was found a few times. The antigen remains undetermined. The V gene's germline CDR1 is SNHLY and CDR2 FYNNEI. The CDR3 consists of 14 residues. V shed 5 bases and J 4 bases; nucleotides not matched to a gene: 6. The data are from a study of tumor-infiltrating lymphocytes in localized non-small cell lung cancer. Study summary: Each patient gave resected tumor and non-adjacent uninvolved lung tissue. Study-level findings and limits: Compared with uninvolved lung, tumors showed higher T cell infiltration by TCRbeta sequencing.

Data came from immunoSEQ multiplex PCR; TCRdb stores just in-frame clones and leaves some out. The data contain 15,000 or so clones, 45% of them singletons. The chain combines TRBV2 with TRBJ1-1, with 8 bases identical to TRBD1. This receptor was identified in a human donor with non-small cell lung cancer. Sequenced input: lung tumor tissue. The CDR3 here is CASSTTGAGTEAFF. The CDR3 DNA reads TGTGCCAGCAGTACGACAGGGGCGGGCACTGAAGCTTTCTTT.